The 25 T cell receptor beta chains below all came from one sample that was sequenced in a study of shared clonotypes between healthy human individuals. Sequenced by immunoSEQ multiplex PCR; TCRdb stores in-frame clones only, minus some. This sample has some 980,000 clones, with around 80% found just once. Sequenced material: memory CD4+ T cells sorted from blood. Subset defined: CD45RA-negative fraction. The receptors shown here come from a man aged 18 to 35 in good health.

This clone was observed a handful of times. The chain has TRBV7-9 and TRBJ2-1; TRBD1 is a possible D gene (7 bases). Germline V gene sequence: CDR1 SEHNR, CDR2 FQNEAQ (reference sequence). The CDR3 length is 13 residues. Deletions cut 6 bases from V and 10 bases from J, with 16 bases between. The CDR3 coding sequence is TGTGCCAGCAGTCAATCAGGGGGGAGAGAGCAGTTCTTC. Translating gives CASSQSGGREQFF.

This chain connects TRBV5-4 to TRBJ2-1; 8 bases match TRBD2. The CDR3 extends over 16 amino acids. Per the germline V gene, CDR1 is SGHNT and CDR2 is YYREEE (reference sequence). V shed 0 bases and J 7 bases; nucleotides not matched to a gene: 9. CDR3 residues: CASSLDSGAGRNEQFF. The DNA of the CDR3 is TGTGCCAGCAGCTTGGATAGCGGGGCAGGGAGGAATGAGCAGTTCTTC.

J is TRBJ1-4 and V is TRBV11-2; D call uncertain. CDR1 and CDR2 from the germline V gene are SGHAT and FQNNGV. V lost 6 bases, J lost 11 bases, and 19 bases lay in between. This CDR3 comprises 14 residues. As DNA, the CDR3 is TGTGCCAGCAGTCTAGGGTCGTCGGGAGGGAAACTGTTTTTT. It codes for CASSLGSSGGKLFF.

The chain has TRBV5-4 and TRBJ2-2; perhaps D is TRBD1 or TRBD2 (5 bases each). Per the germline V gene, CDR1 is SGHNT and CDR2 is YYREEE (reference sequence). The CDR3 has 13 residues. V was pared by 2 bases and J by 7 bases, with 9 bases between. CDR3 nucleotide sequence: TGTGCCAGCAGCTTACGGGACGTCGGGGAGCTGTTTTTT. This encodes CASSLRDVGELFF.

The chain employs TRBV7-9 and TRBJ2-5; D possibly uses TRBD1 or TRBD2 (6 bases each). CDR3 length equals 15 residues. Germline assignment: CDR1 SEHNR and CDR2 FQNEAQ (reference sequence). Trimming took off 5 bases at V and 2 bases at J, with 15 bases between the two ends. CDR3 protein: CASSPNGGPQETQYF. DNA for the CDR3: TGTGCCAGCAGCCCAAACGGGGGCCCGCAAGAGACCCAGTACTTC.

J is TRBJ2-2 and V is TRBV18; unclear D gene. CDR3 length: 13 residues. Germline V gene data show CDR1 as KGHSH and CDR2 as LQKENI. V was clipped by 3 bases and J by 7 bases, with 9 bases between them. CDR3 in amino acids: CASSPPGRGELFF. Written as DNA, the CDR3 is TGTGCCAGCTCACCGCCGGGCCGCGGGGAGCTGTTTTTT.

Only one count was recorded for this clone. V gene TRBV6-5 combines with J gene TRBJ1-5; D ambiguous. The CDR3 totals 15 residues. The germline CDR1 and CDR2 sequences are MNHEY and SVGAGI. V was clipped by 0 bases and J by 5 bases, with 11 bases between them. CDR3 region: CASSYSITADQPQHF. CDR3 nucleotide sequence: TGTGCCAGCAGTTACTCGATTACCGCCGATCAGCCCCAGCATTTT.

The chain recombines TRBV7-9 with TRBJ2-1; 14 bases line up with TRBD2. The CDR3 extends over 16 amino acids. V was pared by 5 bases and J by 8 bases, with 8 bases of the junction left unmatched. CDR1 and CDR2 from the germline V gene are SEHNR and FQNEAQ (reference sequence). The CDR3 bases are TGTGCCAGCAGCCCACCCGGACTAGCGGGGGGCCATGAGCAGTTCTTC. The encoded protein is CASSPPGLAGGHEQFF.

A word on this clone: Distinct nucleotide sequences in the sample also encode this CDR3. The J gene is TRBJ1-5, the V gene TRBV6-1; D gene ambiguous. V lost 5 bases, J lost 0 bases, and 11 bases lay in between. Germline CDR1 and CDR2: MNHNS and SASEGT. The CDR3 loop spans 15 amino acids. Here the CDR3 reads CASSIQSYSNQPQHF. The CDR3 DNA reads as TGTGCCAGCAGTATACAGAGCTATAGCAATCAGCCCCAGCATTTT.

This clone was observed a single time. CDR3 in DNA: TGTGCCAGCAAACCGGGACAGGGGGGTGGGGACTCCTACAATGAGCAGTTCTTC. This gives the protein CASKPGQGGGDSYNEQFF. The chain carries TRBV27 and TRBJ2-1; 11 bases match TRBD1. The CDR3 is made up of 18 amino acids. The V segment lost 7 bases and the J segment 0 bases; nucleotides outside the gene matches: 11. Germline assignment: CDR1 MNHEY and CDR2 SMNVEV (reference sequence).

There are many counts of this clone. The V call is TRBV2, the J call TRBJ2-7, with TRBD2 as a possible D gene (6 bases). Germline lookup yields CDR1 SNHLY and CDR2 FYNNEI. This CDR3 region has 15 residues. Trimming stripped 2 bases from V and 6 bases from J, with 17 bases between. The CDR3 loop is CASSEKIAGRGEQYF. The CDR3, as DNA: TGTGCCAGCAGTGAAAAGATTGCGGGACGCGGCGAGCAGTACTTC.

The chain's CDR3 is CASSASGTSAYEQYF. For the CDR3, the DNA is TGTGCCAGCAGCGCCTCAGGGACTAGCGCATACGAGCAGTACTTC. The rearrangement uses TRBV5-5 and TRBJ2-7; 10 nucleotides line up with TRBD2. The length of the CDR3 is 15 residues. The J segment lost 4 bases and the V segment lost 4 bases, leaving 8 bases of the junction unmatched. The germline gives CDR1 SGHKS, CDR2 YYEKEE (reference sequence).

The chain recombines TRBV6-1 with TRBJ2-1, with TRBD2 identical over 10 bases. CDR1 and CDR2 from the germline V gene are MNHNS and SASEGT. The CDR3 length is 16 residues. V dropped 2 bases and J dropped 8; count of bases not matched to a gene: 9. CDR3 sequence reads: CASSESVSGRFDEQFF. The DNA for the CDR3 is TGTGCCAGCAGTGAATCAGTTAGCGGGAGGTTTGATGAGCAGTTCTTC.

V and J are TRBV5-1 and TRBJ1-1; 9 nucleotides match TRBD1. The CDR3 loop spans 16 amino acids. Germline-derived CDR1 and CDR2 are SGHRS and YFSETQ. V was clipped by 4 bases and J by 0 bases; unmatched bases: 7. CDR3 amino acids: CASSVGTGNLNTEAFF. CDR3 DNA sequence: TGCGCCAGCAGCGTAGGGACAGGGAATCTGAACACTGAAGCTTTCTTT.

Concerning this clone: Other DNA sequences in the same sample also yield this CDR3. This chain connects TRBV7-2 to TRBJ1-2; a weak D match, TRBD1 (6 bases). Germline V lookup: CDR1 SGHTA, CDR2 FQGNSA. The CDR3 consists of 15 residues. V shed 0 bases and J shed 1 base, with 9 bases lying between them. The CDR3: CASSLAGGGNYGYTF. CDR3 nucleotides: TGTGCCAGCAGCTTAGCGGGGGGCGGTAACTATGGCTACACCTTC.

The genes are TRBV10-3 and TRBJ2-2; D assignment may be TRBD1 or TRBD2 (5 bases each). The CDR3 is 14 residues long. Trimming pared 0 bases from V and 5 bases from J, leaving 7 bases between. Germline assignment: CDR1 ENHRY and CDR2 SYGVKD. The CDR3: CAISESGDTGELFF. CDR3 nucleotide sequence: TGTGCCATCAGTGAGTCGGGGGATACCGGGGAGCTGTTTTTT.

This clone was observed once. The chain joins TRBV6-1 to TRBJ2-7, with 8 bases aligning to TRBD2. Germline V CDR1 and CDR2: MNHNS, SASEGT. J lost 1 base, V lost 10 bases, and 9 bases had no gene match. This CDR3 spans 14 amino acids. The CDR3 nucleotides are TGTGCCAACTTTCGCGGGGGGCCATCCTACGAGCAGTACTTC. It is translated as CANFRGGPSYEQYF.

This clone was observed a handful of times. The chain employs TRBV27 and TRBJ1-5; D remains unclear. The germline V gene has CDR1 MNHEY and CDR2 SMNVEV (reference sequence). Trimming removed 4 bases from V and 0 bases from J, with 13 bases in between. This CDR3 comprises 16 residues. The CDR3 DNA sequence: TGTGCCAGCAGTTGGACGGGAATTTATAGCAATCAGCCCCAGCATTTT. Translation: CASSWTGIYSNQPQHF.

The V gene is TRBV7-2, the J gene TRBJ2-6; D is possibly TRBD1 (6 bases). CDR3 length: 15 amino acids. Germline-derived CDR1 and CDR2 are SGHTA and FQGNSA. Trimming cost V 5 bases and J 3 bases, with 11 bases left between them. The CDR3 sequence: CASSPQGYGANVLTF. The DNA of the CDR3 is TGTGCCAGCAGCCCACAGGGATATGGGGCCAACGTCCTGACTTTC.

The chain recombines TRBV2 with TRBJ1-6; D is unresolved. V lost 11 bases and J 5 bases, leaving 10 bases between the germline ends. The CDR3 covers 12 residues. The germline CDR1 and CDR2 sequences are SNHLY and FYNNEI. DNA of the CDR3: TGTGCCGGCGGACCTGATAATTCACCCCTCCACTTT. It specifies CAGGPDNSPLHF.

This chain connects TRBV18 to TRBJ1-2; D is uncertain. V was shortened by 2 bases and J by 2 bases, with 9 bases between the two germline ends. Germline CDR1 is KGHSH and CDR2 is LQKENI. The CDR3 runs 14 residues. CDR3 in DNA: TGTGCCAGCTCACCAGTGGCGCAAAACTATGGCTACACCTTC. Protein product: CASSPVAQNYGYTF. Supplemented by reference TRBV18 and TRBJ1-2, the full variable domain reads NAGVMQNPRHLVRRRGQEARLRCSPMKGHSHVYWYRQLPEEGLKFMVYLQKENIIDESGMPKERFSAEFPKEGPSILRIQQVVRGDSAAYFCASSPVAQNYGYTFGSGTRLTVV.

The chain carries TRBV6-5 and TRBJ1-5; D call uncertain. Trimming took off 2 bases at V and 2 bases at J, with 4 bases between the two ends. This CDR3 region has 13 residues. Per the germline V gene, CDR1 is MNHEY and CDR2 is SVGAGI. CDR3 amino acids: CASSYIGNQPQHF. DNA of the CDR3: TGTGCCAGCAGTTACATCGGCAATCAGCCCCAGCATTTT.

The gene calls are TRBV7-9 and TRBJ2-3; 14 bases are a match to TRBD2. Per the germline V gene, CDR1 is SEHNR and CDR2 is FQNEAQ (reference sequence). Trimming cost V 5 bases and J 3 bases; bases outside gene matches: 4. This CDR3 spans 16 amino acids. CDR3: CASSDRTSGRTDTQYF. The CDR3 bases are TGTGCCAGCAGCGACCGGACTAGCGGGAGGACAGATACGCAGTATTTT.

The chain joins TRBV7-8 to TRBJ1-1; D is perhaps TRBD1 (5 bases). Trimming removed 5 bases from V and 1 base from J, with 14 bases in between. Germline lookup yields CDR1 SGHVS and CDR2 FQNEAQ. The CDR3 contains 15 residues. The CDR3 DNA reads as TGTGCCAGCAGCCCGCCGGGACGGCCGAACACTGAAGCTTTCTTT. It specifies CASSPPGRPNTEAFF.

The V gene is TRBV28, the J gene TRBJ1-5; TRBD1 might be the D (5 bases). The CDR3 is made up of 18 amino acids. V lost 1 base, J lost 1 base, and 17 bases lay in between. The germline gives CDR1 MDHEN, CDR2 SYDVKM. CDR3 region: CASSLLGQGYGSNQPQHF. CDR3 bases: TGTGCCAGCAGTTTATTGGGGCAGGGCTATGGGAGCAATCAGCCCCAGCATTTT.